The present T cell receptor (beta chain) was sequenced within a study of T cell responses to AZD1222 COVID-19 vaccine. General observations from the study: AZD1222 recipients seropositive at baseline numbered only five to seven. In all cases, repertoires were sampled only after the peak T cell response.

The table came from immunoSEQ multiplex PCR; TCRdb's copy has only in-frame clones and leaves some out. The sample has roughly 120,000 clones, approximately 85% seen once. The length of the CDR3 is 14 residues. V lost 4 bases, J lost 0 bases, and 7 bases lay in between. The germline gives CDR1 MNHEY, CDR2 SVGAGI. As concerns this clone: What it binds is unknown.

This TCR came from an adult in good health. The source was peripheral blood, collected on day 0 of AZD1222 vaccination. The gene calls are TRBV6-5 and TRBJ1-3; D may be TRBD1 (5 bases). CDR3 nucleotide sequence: TGTGCCAGCAGTTCAGGGTCCTCTGGAAACACCATATATTTT. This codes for CASSSGSSGNTIYF.